This TCR beta chain was retrieved from a study of PD-L1 blockade in urothelial cancer. The wider study: About 90% of the roughly 29 patients were men with bladder-origin urothelial cancer.

The cohort comprised individuals with locally advanced or metastatic urothelial carcinoma. Peripheral blood mononuclear cells were collected from every patient before and during treatment, yielding between 1 and 8 samples per patient. Looked up from germline, CDR1 is MDHEN and CDR2 is SYDVKM. The CDR3 extends over 13 amino acids. V lost 7 bases to trimming and J lost 3 bases, with 13 bases between them. Assay: immunoSEQ multiplex PCR; the TCRdb copy retains only in-frame clones and omits some. The sample lists about 39,000 clones; about 89% were seen once. This material consisted of PBMCs, taken around atezolizumab (anti-PD-L1) treatment. The TCR sequence derives from a man aged 55-75 years with urothelial cancer. The chain has TRBV28 and TRBJ2-7; possibly TRBD1 for D (6 bases). This chain's CDR3 is CASTTGSLYEQYF. The CDR3 coding sequence is TGTGCCAGCACTACAGGGTCACTCTACGAGCAGTACTTC.